Listed below are T cell receptor beta chains from one sample, sequenced in a study of regulatory and conventional T cells in RAG deficiency. The assay was immunoSEQ multiplex PCR, and TCRdb's table has in-frame clones only and misses some. The sample includes 20,000 to 25,000 clones, 95% to 97% of them seen just once. The sample was also reused in another study, on regulatory T cells.

The sequenced sample was CD25- CD4+ T cells sorted from blood. The receptors were sampled from a human donor in good health. CDR3s include the opening cysteine and the closing phenylalanine or tryptophan. Each record gives: CDR3 protein, CDR3 DNA, D gene, V gene, J gene, clone size. The D gene is left open where the match is weak. Size tells how often a clone was seen (once, few, many) or the class of an expanded clone, and some rows leave it out.

CDR3 protein: CASSPPPGGAQHF; CDR3 DNA: TGTGCCAGCTCACCCCCACCCGGGGGGGCCCAGCATTTT; D gene: .; V gene: TRBV18; J gene: TRBJ1-5; clone size: .
CDR3 protein: CAISESQGTNEAFF; CDR3 DNA: TGTGCCATCAGTGAGTCCCAGGGGACGAATGAAGCTTTCTTT; D gene: .; V gene: TRBV10-3; J gene: TRBJ1-1; clone size: few
CDR3 protein: CASISGEASRKGYTF; CDR3 DNA: TGTGCCAGCATCAGCGGGGAGGCCTCCCGTAAAGGCTACACCTTC; D gene: .; V gene: TRBV28; J gene: TRBJ1-2; clone size: .
CDR3 protein: CATSSYSGNTIYF; CDR3 DNA: TGTGCCACCAGCAGTTACTCTGGAAACACCATATATTTT; D gene: .; V gene: TRBV15; J gene: TRBJ1-3; clone size: .
CDR3 protein: CASSSSVMVNTEAFF; CDR3 DNA: TGTGCCAGCAGCTCCTCAGTAATGGTGAACACTGAAGCTTTCTTT; D gene: .; V gene: TRBV7-8; J gene: TRBJ1-1; clone size: .
CDR3 protein: CASSLVQGAPNTEAFF; CDR3 DNA: TGTGCCAGCAGCTTAGTCCAGGGGGCGCCGAACACTGAAGCTTTCTTT; D gene: TRBD1; V gene: TRBV11-3; J gene: TRBJ1-1; clone size: .
CDR3 protein: CASSRDRTYEQYF; CDR3 DNA: TGTGCCAGCAGCCGGGACAGGACCTACGAGCAGTACTTC; D gene: TRBD1; V gene: TRBV6-5; J gene: TRBJ2-7; clone size: .
CDR3 protein: CASSLVGGANEKLFF; CDR3 DNA: TGTGCCAGCAGTTTAGTGGGGGGAGCTAATGAAAAACTGTTTTTT; D gene: .; V gene: TRBV28; J gene: TRBJ1-4; clone size: .
CDR3 protein: CASSEASGYDSPLHF; CDR3 DNA: TGTGCCAGCAGTGAAGCGTCCGGGTACGATTCACCCCTCCACTTT; D gene: .; V gene: TRBV6-1; J gene: TRBJ1-6; clone size: .
CDR3 protein: CASSPRDRVYNEQFF; CDR3 DNA: TGTGCCAGCAGCCCCCGGGACAGGGTTTACAATGAGCAGTTCTTC; D gene: TRBD1; V gene: TRBV7-2; J gene: TRBJ2-1; clone size: .
CDR3 protein: CAITADFTDTQYF; CDR3 DNA: TGTGCCATCACCGCGGACTTCACAGATACGCAGTATTTT; D gene: .; V gene: TRBV10-3; J gene: TRBJ2-3; clone size: .
CDR3 protein: CASNPGQGYGYTF; CDR3 DNA: TGTGCCAGCAATCCGGGACAGGGTTATGGCTACACCTTC; D gene: TRBD1; V gene: TRBV6-5; J gene: TRBJ1-2; clone size: .
CDR3 protein: CASSAVAGDPTGELFF; CDR3 DNA: TGTGCCAGCAGCGCAGTAGCGGGGGATCCCACCGGGGAGCTGTTTTTT; D gene: TRBD2; V gene: TRBV9; J gene: TRBJ2-2; clone size: .
CDR3 protein: CAWIQGATEAFF; CDR3 DNA: TGTGCCTGGATCCAGGGGGCTACTGAAGCTTTCTTT; D gene: TRBD1; V gene: TRBV30; J gene: TRBJ1-1; clone size: .
CDR3 protein: CASRPTGFDGNTIYF; CDR3 DNA: TGTGCCAGCAGACCCACAGGGTTCGATGGAAACACCATATATTTT; D gene: .; V gene: TRBV6-6; J gene: TRBJ1-3; clone size: .
CDR3 protein: CASSQLITGGQETQYF; CDR3 DNA: TGTGCCAGCAGCCAACTAATTACGGGTGGCCAAGAGACCCAGTACTTC; D gene: .; V gene: TRBV7-9; J gene: TRBJ2-5; clone size: .
CDR3 protein: CASSLALGQGKDGYTF; CDR3 DNA: TGTGCCAGCAGCTTAGCGCTGGGACAGGGGAAGGATGGCTACACCTTC; D gene: TRBD1; V gene: TRBV7-9; J gene: TRBJ1-2; clone size: .
CDR3 protein: CASSQGVETGEAFF; CDR3 DNA: TGCGCCAGCAGCCAAGGTGTTGAGACAGGAGAAGCTTTCTTT; D gene: .; V gene: TRBV4-3; J gene: TRBJ1-1; clone size: .
CDR3 protein: CAGSPTGHSNQPQHF; CDR3 DNA: TGTGCCGGCAGTCCGACAGGTCATAGCAATCAGCCCCAGCATTTT; D gene: .; V gene: TRBV6-4; J gene: TRBJ1-5; clone size: .
CDR3 protein: CASSVGGGGVPYNEQFF; CDR3 DNA: TGTGCCAGCAGCGTAGGGGGCGGGGGGGTCCCCTACAATGAGCAGTTCTTC; D gene: TRBD2; V gene: TRBV9; J gene: TRBJ2-1; clone size: .
CDR3 protein: CASSDEEGLAFGYTF; CDR3 DNA: TGTGCCAGCAGTGACGAGGAGGGGCTCGCTTTTGGCTACACCTTC; D gene: .; V gene: TRBV6-1; J gene: TRBJ1-2; clone size: .
CDR3 protein: CASSSQTGGHGYTF; CDR3 DNA: TGCGCCAGCAGCAGTCAGACAGGGGGGCATGGCTACACCTTC; D gene: TRBD1; V gene: TRBV10-2; J gene: TRBJ1-2; clone size: .
CDR3 protein: CAWSRTGMIHYGYTF; CDR3 DNA: TGTGCCTGGAGCCGGACAGGGATGATCCACTATGGCTACACCTTC; D gene: TRBD1; V gene: TRBV30; J gene: TRBJ1-2; clone size: .
CDR3 protein: CASSPTSGEFSYNEQFF; CDR3 DNA: TGTGCCAGCTCACCTACTAGCGGGGAGTTTTCCTACAATGAGCAGTTCTTC; D gene: TRBD2; V gene: TRBV18; J gene: TRBJ2-1; clone size: .
CDR3 protein: CASSLILQGDYGYTF; CDR3 DNA: TGTGCCAGCAGCTTGATTTTACAGGGGGACTATGGCTACACCTTC; D gene: TRBD1; V gene: TRBV5-8; J gene: TRBJ1-2; clone size: .
CDR3 protein: CASSFRGPTNEKLFF; CDR3 DNA: TGTGCCAGCAGCTTCAGGGGGCCAACTAATGAAAAACTGTTTTTT; D gene: TRBD1; V gene: TRBV5-8; J gene: TRBJ1-4; clone size: .
CDR3 protein: CASSSGLAGGPSYEQYF; CDR3 DNA: TGCGCCAGCAGCTCGGGACTAGCGGGGGGGCCTTCCTACGAGCAGTACTTC; D gene: TRBD2; V gene: TRBV5-1; J gene: TRBJ2-7; clone size: .
CDR3 protein: CSVSRLMNTEAFF; CDR3 DNA: TGCAGCGTGTCCCGACTGATGAACACTGAAGCTTTCTTT; D gene: .; V gene: TRBV29-1; J gene: TRBJ1-1; clone size: .
CDR3 protein: CASSLAGDTDTQYF; CDR3 DNA: TGTGCCAGCAGCTTGGCAGGGGACACAGATACGCAGTATTTT; D gene: .; V gene: TRBV5-4; J gene: TRBJ2-3; clone size: .
CDR3 protein: CASSQDFRRGELFF; CDR3 DNA: TGCGCCAGCAGCCAAGACTTCAGGCGAGGGGAGCTGTTTTTT; D gene: .; V gene: TRBV4-3; J gene: TRBJ2-2; clone size: .
CDR3 protein: CASSTQGFNYGYTF; CDR3 DNA: TGTGCCAGTAGTACCCAGGGCTTTAACTATGGCTACACCTTC; D gene: .; V gene: TRBV19; J gene: TRBJ1-2; clone size: .
CDR3 protein: CASSRDQETQYF; CDR3 DNA: TGCGCCAGCAGCCGGGACCAAGAGACCCAGTACTTC; D gene: .; V gene: TRBV5-1; J gene: TRBJ2-5; clone size: .
CDR3 protein: CASSPTDSYGYTF; CDR3 DNA: TGTGCCAGCTCACCCACGGACAGCTATGGCTACACCTTC; D gene: .; V gene: TRBV18; J gene: TRBJ1-2; clone size: .
CDR3 protein: CASSLGGADTQYF; CDR3 DNA: TGCGCCAGCAGCTTGGGCGGGGCAGATACGCAGTATTTT; D gene: .; V gene: TRBV5-1; J gene: TRBJ2-3; clone size: .
CDR3 protein: CASSILQGETQYF; CDR3 DNA: TGTGCCAGTAGTATACTGCAGGGTGAGACCCAGTACTTC; D gene: .; V gene: TRBV19; J gene: TRBJ2-5; clone size: once
CDR3 protein: CASSRDLQGLSNQPQHF; CDR3 DNA: TGCGCCAGCAGCCGAGACCTACAGGGATTGAGCAATCAGCCCCAGCATTTT; D gene: .; V gene: TRBV4-1; J gene: TRBJ1-5; clone size: .
CDR3 protein: CASSANDRAGYNSPLHF; CDR3 DNA: TGTGCCAGCAGCGCGAACGACAGGGCTGGTTATAATTCACCCCTCCACTTT; D gene: TRBD1; V gene: TRBV9; J gene: TRBJ1-6; clone size: .
CDR3 protein: CAISGGEKLFF; CDR3 DNA: TGTGCCATCAGTGGAGGGGAAAAACTGTTTTTT; D gene: .; V gene: TRBV10-3; J gene: TRBJ1-4; clone size: .
CDR3 protein: CASSATVNTEAFF; CDR3 DNA: TGTGCCAGCAGTGCCACGGTGAACACTGAAGCTTTCTTT; D gene: .; V gene: TRBV6-1; J gene: TRBJ1-1; clone size: .
CDR3 protein: CASSEVISYSPLHF; CDR3 DNA: TGTGCCAGCAGTGAGGTCATATCGTACTCCCCCCTCCACTTT; D gene: .; V gene: TRBV6-1; J gene: TRBJ1-6; clone size: once
CDR3 protein: CASSLGLSNTGELFF; CDR3 DNA: TGTGCCAGCAGCTTAGGTCTATCCAACACCGGGGAGCTGTTTTTT; D gene: .; V gene: TRBV11-2; J gene: TRBJ2-2; clone size: .
CDR3 protein: CASSPVGGSEQYF; CDR3 DNA: TGTGCCAGCAGCCCCGTGGGAGGGAGCGAGCAGTACTTC; D gene: TRBD2; V gene: TRBV11-3; J gene: TRBJ2-7; clone size: .
CDR3 protein: CASSLRRGVIGTGELFF; CDR3 DNA: TGTGCCAGCAGCCTACGACGAGGTGTTATTGGCACCGGGGAGCTGTTTTTT; D gene: .; V gene: TRBV7-9; J gene: TRBJ2-2; clone size: .